This TCR beta chain was documented in a study of graft-versus-host responses after intestinal transplantation. Across the study: Each patient got anti-thymocyte globulin induction, then tacrolimus and steroids for roughly 3 years. General study findings and limits: High graft-versus-host to host-versus-graft clonal ratios were seen in allografts of patients with graft-donor T cell macrochimerism. The marrow of recipients harbored GvH clones, and ileum or blood showed some of them first. Among circulating GvH clones, peak levels were associated with early post-transplant declines in HvG clones.

Concerning this clone: Its antigen is unknown.

Libraries were prepared by immunoSEQ multiplex PCR; TCRdb keeps only in-frame clonotypes and omits some of them. The table has 85,000 to 130,000 clones, roughly nine tenths seen once; the top ten hold more than 0.8%. Germline V CDR1 and CDR2: SGHTA, FQGNSA. The CDR3 sequence is 14 residues long. Deletions cut 1 base from V and 3 bases from J, with 9 bases between. This clonotype originated in a human donor who received an intestinal transplant. The sequencing used unstimulated CD4+ T cells sorted from spleen or lymph node cells, collected before intestinal transplant. The chain uses TRBV7-2 and TRBJ2-5, with D perhaps TRBD2 (6 bases). The CDR3 DNA is TGTGCCAGCAGCTTAGTTCGGGGGAAAGAGACCCAGTACTTC. Amino acids: CASSLVRGKETQYF.